Below, 14 T cell receptor beta chains from the same sample are listed, as sequenced in a study of lymphopenia after photon versus proton radiotherapy. Assay used: immunoSEQ multiplex PCR; TCRdb lists only in-frame clones, some missing. The sample includes more than 30,000 clones, more than 70% of them seen just once. Sequenced here: peripheral blood, sampled from a patient treated with photon-based radiotherapy. The source of these receptors is a man aged 45-60 years with gastric cancer.

The rearrangement joins TRBV2 to TRBJ2-7; TRBD2 is a possible D gene (6 bases). Germline CDR1 and CDR2: SNHLY and FYNNEI. The CDR3 runs to 14 residues. Between the trimmed V and J ends, which lost 4 bases and 1 base, there was a span of 11 bases. The CDR3 reads CASSGPGLSYEQYF. The CDR3 region has the DNA TGTGCCAGCAGTGGACCGGGACTGTCCTACGAGCAGTACTTC. Together with reference TRBV2 and TRBJ2-7, the CDR3 gives the full variable domain: EPEVTQTPSHQVTQMGQEVILRCVPISNHLYFYWYRQILGQKVEFLVSFYNNEISEKSEIFDDQFSVERPDGSNFTLKIRSTKLEDSAMYFCASSGPGLSYEQYFGPGTRLTVT.

J is TRBJ2-2 and V is TRBV29-1; D perhaps matches TRBD1 (5 bases). Germline lookup yields CDR1 SQVTM and CDR2 ANQGSEA. The CDR3 has 14 residues. Deletions cut 4 bases from V and 6 bases from J, with 15 bases between. CDR3 sequence: CSVGGRPSPGELFF. The CDR3 bases are TGCAGCGTTGGGGGCAGGCCTTCCCCCGGGGAGCTGTTTTTT.

This clone was observed once. The chain links TRBV5-1 to TRBJ1-1, with D perhaps TRBD1 (6 bases). Germline CDR1 and CDR2: SGHRS and YFSETQ. The CDR3 is 13 residues long. The V and J ends lost 1 base and 4 bases respectively, with 8 bases between them. Written as DNA, the CDR3 is TGCGCCAGCAGCTTGCCCAGGGGCACTGAAGCTTTCTTT. Translated, it gives CASSLPRGTEAFF.

The V gene is TRBV27, the J gene TRBJ2-3; a weak D match, TRBD2 (6 bases). The length of the CDR3 is 14 residues. V was trimmed by 3 bases and J by 8 bases, leaving 15 bases between them. Germline-derived CDR1 and CDR2 are MNHEY and SMNVEV (reference sequence). The CDR3 spells CASSLGTAGGTQYF. The DNA for the CDR3 is TGTGCCAGCAGTTTGGGGACGGCCGGGGGTACGCAGTATTTT.

The V gene is TRBV2, the J gene TRBJ2-7; 10 bases match TRBD2. V gave up 4 bases and J gave up 5 bases; unmatched junction bases: 5. In germline, CDR1 is SNHLY, CDR2 FYNNEI. The CDR3 spans 14 residues. Here the CDR3 reads CASSVSSGSHEQYF. DNA for the CDR3: TGTGCCAGCAGTGTTTCTAGCGGGAGCCACGAGCAGTACTTC.

This chain uses TRBV2 with TRBJ1-4; 9 bases are a match to TRBD1. The length of the CDR3 is 14 residues. V gave up 7 bases and J gave up 7 bases; unmatched junction bases: 7. CDR1 is SNHLY, CDR2 FYNNEI, per germline. CDR3 protein: CASKGTGRSEKLFF. The CDR3 coding sequence is TGTGCCAGCAAAGGGACAGGGAGGAGTGAAAAACTGTTTTTT.

The V call is TRBV6-1, the J call TRBJ1-2; weak D call: TRBD1 (6 bases). This CDR3 is built from 14 residues. The germline V gene encodes CDR1 MNHNS and CDR2 SASEGT. The ends were cut back, 4 bases at V and 0 bases at J, with 9 bases in the middle. The CDR3 region is CASSAGHTNYGYTF. The CDR3 DNA sequence: TGTGCCAGCAGTGCGGGACATACTAACTATGGCTACACCTTC.

The V and J genes are TRBV6-1 and TRBJ2-3, with TRBD2 matching 12 bases. The CDR3 length is 15 residues. Looked up from germline, CDR1 is MNHNS and CDR2 is SASEGT. V lost 4 bases, J lost 5 bases, and 4 bases stayed unmatched. Here the CDR3 DNA reads TGTGCCAGCAGTGTGCTAGCGGGAGGGCAAGATACGCAGTATTTT. The encoded protein is CASSVLAGGQDTQYF.

The J gene is TRBJ1-4, the V gene TRBV18; 7 bases align to TRBD1. This CDR3 is built from 16 residues. The germline CDR1 and CDR2 sequences are KGHSH and LQKENI. J lost 0 bases, V lost 2 bases, and 3 bases had no gene match. The DNA of the CDR3 is TGTGCCAGCTCACCAGACGACAGGGCAACTAATGAAAAACTGTTTTTT. The encoded protein is CASSPDDRATNEKLFF.

The chain carries TRBV19 and TRBJ2-7; D gene unclear. Germline loops: CDR1 LNHDA, CDR2 SQIVND (reference sequence). This CDR3 spans 17 amino acids. Between the trimmed V and J ends, which lost 1 base and 2 bases, there was a span of 18 bases. The CDR3 DNA is TGTGCCAGTAGTATAGGTCGCAGCCGAGGCTACACCTACGAGCAGTACTTC. Translation: CASSIGRSRGYTYEQYF.

The V call is TRBV5-1, the J call TRBJ2-4, with D perhaps TRBD1 (6 bases). This CDR3 spans 15 amino acids. The germline V gene has CDR1 SGHRS and CDR2 YFSETQ. Trimming cost V 0 bases and J 5 bases, with 12 bases left between them. CDR3 nucleotides: TGCGCCAGCAGCTTGGCCGAAGGGACACAAAACATTCAGTACTTC. The encoded protein is CASSLAEGTQNIQYF. Variable domain in full (rest from reference TRBV5-1 and TRBJ2-4): KAGVTQTPRYLIKTRGQQVTLSCSPISGHRSVSWYQQTPGQGLQFLFEYFSETQRNKGNFPGRFSGRQFSNSRSEMNVSTLELGDSALYLCASSLAEGTQNIQYFGAGTRLSVL.

The J gene is TRBJ1-2, the V gene TRBV27, with D possibly being TRBD1 (5 bases). The CDR3 is made up of 14 amino acids. V was shortened by 3 bases and J by 4 bases, with 12 bases between the two germline ends. CDR1 and CDR2 from the germline V gene are MNHEY and SMNVEV (reference sequence). CDR3 loop: CASSFRQGVYGYTF. The CDR3 nucleotides are TGTGCCAGCAGTTTTAGGCAGGGAGTCTATGGCTACACCTTC.

The chain carries TRBV5-1 and TRBJ2-6; D uncertain. V dropped 6 bases and J dropped 4 bases, with 14 bases sitting between them. CDR3 length equals 15 residues. Per the germline V gene, CDR1 is SGHRS and CDR2 is YFSETQ. The CDR3 is CASTELGSGANVLTF. CDR3 DNA sequence: TGCGCCAGCACTGAACTCGGGTCCGGGGCCAACGTCCTGACTTTC.

The chain joins TRBV2 to TRBJ2-1; D tentatively fits TRBD1 or TRBD2 (6 bases each). The V gene lost 7 bases and the J gene lost 0 bases, with 10 bases spanning the gap. Germline V lookup: CDR1 SNHLY, CDR2 FYNNEI. The CDR3 sequence is 14 residues long. CDR3 loop: CASTRGGSYNEQFF. CDR3 nucleotide sequence: TGTGCCAGCACCAGGGGAGGCTCCTACAATGAGCAGTTCTTC.